Here is one T cell receptor beta chain with its context. As yet, its antigen is unknown. Germline CDR1 is ENHRY and CDR2 is SYGVKD. There are 12 residues in the CDR3. Trimming took 8 bases from V and 2 from J, leaving 7 bases between them. This specimen comes from a study of T cell responses to AZD1222 COVID-19 vaccine. Study-level results: Across the whole spike, CD4 TCRs peaked at regions 160-218 and 743-854. The number of AZD1222 recipients seropositive at baseline was only 6 or 7. There were mostly white British donors and more females than males, and clonal diversity was possibly underestimated.

Clones were read by immunoSEQ multiplex PCR, and TCRdb kept only the in-frame ones, dropping some. Of 150,000 to 200,000 clones listed, 94% are singletons. V gene TRBV10-3 combines with J gene TRBJ1-3; tentatively, D is TRBD1 (5 bases). Sequenced here: peripheral blood, sampled on day 0 of AZD1222 vaccination. The clonotype was recovered from an adult in good health. CDR3 amino acids: CAIAGTGNTIYF. CDR3 coding DNA: TGTGCCATCGCAGGGACTGGAAACACCATATATTTT.